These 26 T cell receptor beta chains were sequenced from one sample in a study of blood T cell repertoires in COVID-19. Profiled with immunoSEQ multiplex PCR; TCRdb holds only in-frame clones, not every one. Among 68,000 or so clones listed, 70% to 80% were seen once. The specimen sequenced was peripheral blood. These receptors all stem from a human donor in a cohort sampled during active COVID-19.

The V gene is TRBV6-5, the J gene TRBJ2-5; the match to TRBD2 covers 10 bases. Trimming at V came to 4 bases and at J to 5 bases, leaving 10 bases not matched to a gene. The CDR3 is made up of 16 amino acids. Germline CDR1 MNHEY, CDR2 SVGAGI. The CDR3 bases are TGTGCCAGCAGTTTTTCGACTAGCGGGTCGAAGGAGACCCAGTACTTC. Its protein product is CASSFSTSGSKETQYF.

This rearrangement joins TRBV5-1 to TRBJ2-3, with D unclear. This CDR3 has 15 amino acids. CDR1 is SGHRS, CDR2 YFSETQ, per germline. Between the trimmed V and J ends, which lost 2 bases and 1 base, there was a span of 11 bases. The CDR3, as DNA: TGCGCCAGCAGCTTCGGGTCTCCTCGCACAGATACGCAGTATTTT. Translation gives CASSFGSPRTDTQYF.

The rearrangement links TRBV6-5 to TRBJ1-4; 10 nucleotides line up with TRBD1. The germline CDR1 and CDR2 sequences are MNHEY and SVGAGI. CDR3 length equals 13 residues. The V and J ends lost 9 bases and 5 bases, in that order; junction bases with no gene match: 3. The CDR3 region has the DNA TGTGCCAGGGGGACAGGGGCAAATGAAAAACTGTTTTTT. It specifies CARGTGANEKLFF.

This chain's CDR3 is CASSLVATETQYF. In nucleotides, the CDR3 is TGTGCCAGCAGCTTGGTGGCCACCGAGACCCAGTACTTC. The chain has TRBV7-2 and TRBJ2-5; no definite D call. The length of the CDR3 is 13 residues. In germline, CDR1 is SGHTA, CDR2 FQGNSA. V was cut by 3 bases and J by 5 bases, with 10 bases left in between.

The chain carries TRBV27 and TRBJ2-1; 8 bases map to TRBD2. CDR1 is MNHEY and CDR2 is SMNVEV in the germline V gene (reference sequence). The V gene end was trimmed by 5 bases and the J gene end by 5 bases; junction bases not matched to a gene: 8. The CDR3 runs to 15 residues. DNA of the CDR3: TGTGCCAGCAGTCCCCTAAACGGGAGGGACAATGAGCAGTTCTTC. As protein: CASSPLNGRDNEQFF.

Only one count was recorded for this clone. CDR3 amino acids: CASSHRTGWDYEQYF. Here the CDR3 DNA reads TGTGCCAGCAGCCACCGGACAGGTTGGGACTACGAGCAGTACTTC. The chain recombines TRBV7-2 with TRBJ2-7; 7 bases agree with TRBD1. Germline loops: CDR1 SGHTA, CDR2 FQGNSA. V lost 5 bases and J lost 3; bases outside the gene matches: 10. The CDR3 loop spans 15 amino acids.

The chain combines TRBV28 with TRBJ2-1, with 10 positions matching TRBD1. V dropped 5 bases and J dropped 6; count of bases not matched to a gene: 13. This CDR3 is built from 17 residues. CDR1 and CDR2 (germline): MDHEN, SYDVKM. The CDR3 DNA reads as TGTGCCAGCAGTAAAAGAGCCGGGACAGGGGCTCGCAATGAGCAGTTCTTC. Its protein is CASSKRAGTGARNEQFF.

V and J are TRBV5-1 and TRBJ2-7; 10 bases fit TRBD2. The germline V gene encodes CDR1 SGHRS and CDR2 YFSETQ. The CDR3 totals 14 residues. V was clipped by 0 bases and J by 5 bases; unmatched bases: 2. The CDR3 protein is CASSLGLAGDEQYF. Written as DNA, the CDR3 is TGCGCCAGCAGCTTGGGTCTAGCGGGAGACGAGCAGTACTTC.

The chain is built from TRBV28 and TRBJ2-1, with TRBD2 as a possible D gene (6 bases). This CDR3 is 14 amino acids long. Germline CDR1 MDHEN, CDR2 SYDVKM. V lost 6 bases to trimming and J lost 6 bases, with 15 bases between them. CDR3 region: CASSLGGSVNEQFF. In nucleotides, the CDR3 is TGTGCCAGCAGCCTCGGGGGTTCAGTCAATGAGCAGTTCTTC.

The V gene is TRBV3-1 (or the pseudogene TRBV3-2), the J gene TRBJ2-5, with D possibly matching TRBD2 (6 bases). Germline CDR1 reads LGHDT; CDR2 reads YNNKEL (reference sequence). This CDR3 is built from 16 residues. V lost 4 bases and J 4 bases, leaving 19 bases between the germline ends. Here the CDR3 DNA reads TGTGCCAGCAGCCGGTCGGGGGAGGCGGAAGTAGAGACCCAGTACTTC. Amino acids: CASSRSGEAEVETQYF.

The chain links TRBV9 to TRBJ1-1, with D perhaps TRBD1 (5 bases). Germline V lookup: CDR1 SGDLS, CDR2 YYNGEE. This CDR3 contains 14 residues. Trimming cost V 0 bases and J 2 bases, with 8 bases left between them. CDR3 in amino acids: CASSVGTSNTEAFF. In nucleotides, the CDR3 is TGTGCCAGCAGCGTAGGGACATCCAACACTGAAGCTTTCTTT.

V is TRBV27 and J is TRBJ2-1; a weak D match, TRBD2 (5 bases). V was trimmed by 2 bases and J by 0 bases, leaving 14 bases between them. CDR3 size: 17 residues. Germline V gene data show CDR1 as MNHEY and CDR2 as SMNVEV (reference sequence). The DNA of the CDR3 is TGTGCCAGCAGTTTAGGGGTAAGCGGTAGCTCCTACAATGAGCAGTTCTTC. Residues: CASSLGVSGSSYNEQFF.

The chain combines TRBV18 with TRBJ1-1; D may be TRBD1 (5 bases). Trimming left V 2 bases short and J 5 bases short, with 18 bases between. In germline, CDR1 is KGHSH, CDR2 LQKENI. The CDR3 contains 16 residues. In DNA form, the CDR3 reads TGTGCCAGCTCACCAGGGGGGGTCGGTGGAACAACTGAAGCTTTCTTT. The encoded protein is CASSPGGVGGTTEAFF.

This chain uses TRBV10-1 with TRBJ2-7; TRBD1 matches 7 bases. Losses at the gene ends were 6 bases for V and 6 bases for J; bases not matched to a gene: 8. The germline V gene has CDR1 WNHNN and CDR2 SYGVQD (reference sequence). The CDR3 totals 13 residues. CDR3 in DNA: TGCGCCAGCAGGGCCGCGACAGGGCTCGAGCAGTACTTC. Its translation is CASRAATGLEQYF.

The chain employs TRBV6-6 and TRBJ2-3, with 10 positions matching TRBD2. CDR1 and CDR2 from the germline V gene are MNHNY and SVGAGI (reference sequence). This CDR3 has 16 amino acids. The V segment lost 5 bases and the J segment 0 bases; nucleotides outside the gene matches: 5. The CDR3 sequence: CASSLSGRTSTDTQYF. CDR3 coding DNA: TGTGCCAGCAGTCTTAGCGGGAGGACTAGCACAGATACGCAGTATTTT.

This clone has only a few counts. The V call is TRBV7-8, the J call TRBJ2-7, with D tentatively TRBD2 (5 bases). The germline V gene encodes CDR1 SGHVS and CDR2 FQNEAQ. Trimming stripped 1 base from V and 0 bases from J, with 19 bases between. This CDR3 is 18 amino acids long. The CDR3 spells CASSLVQSSFGNSYEQYF. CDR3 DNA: TGTGCCAGCAGCTTAGTCCAGTCTAGCTTCGGGAACTCCTACGAGCAGTACTTC.

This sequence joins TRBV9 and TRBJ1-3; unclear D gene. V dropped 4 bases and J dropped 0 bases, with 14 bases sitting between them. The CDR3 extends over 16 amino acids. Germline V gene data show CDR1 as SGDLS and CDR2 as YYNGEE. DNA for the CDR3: TGTGCCAGCAGCCCCCTGCGGGCCGACTCTGGAAACACCATATATTTT. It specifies CASSPLRADSGNTIYF.

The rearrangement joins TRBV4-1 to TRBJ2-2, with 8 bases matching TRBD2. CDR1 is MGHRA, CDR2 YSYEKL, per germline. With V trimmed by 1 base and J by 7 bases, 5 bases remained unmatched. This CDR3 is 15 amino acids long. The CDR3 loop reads CASSQVAGGVGELFF. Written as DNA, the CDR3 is TGCGCCAGCAGCCAAGTCGCGGGAGGAGTCGGGGAGCTGTTTTTT.

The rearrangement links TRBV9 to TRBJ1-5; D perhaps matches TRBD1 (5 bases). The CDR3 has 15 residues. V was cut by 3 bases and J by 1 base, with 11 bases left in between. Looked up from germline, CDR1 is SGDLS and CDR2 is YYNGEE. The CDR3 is CASSGDSTSNQPQHF. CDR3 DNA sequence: TGTGCCAGCAGCGGCGACAGTACAAGCAATCAGCCCCAGCATTTT. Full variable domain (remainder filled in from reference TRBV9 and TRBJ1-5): DSGVTQTPKHLITATGQRVTLRCSPRSGDLSVYWYQQSLDQGLQFLIQYYNGEERAKGNILERFSAQQFPDLHSELNLSSLELGDSALYFCASSGDSTSNQPQHFGDGTRLSIL.

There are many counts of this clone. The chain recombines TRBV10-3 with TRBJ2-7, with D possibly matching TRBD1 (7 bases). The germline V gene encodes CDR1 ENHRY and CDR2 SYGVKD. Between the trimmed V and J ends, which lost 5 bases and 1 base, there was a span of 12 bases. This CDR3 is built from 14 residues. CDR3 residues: CAISTRGASYEQYF. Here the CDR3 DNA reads TGTGCCATCAGTACCAGGGGGGCTTCCTACGAGCAGTACTTC.

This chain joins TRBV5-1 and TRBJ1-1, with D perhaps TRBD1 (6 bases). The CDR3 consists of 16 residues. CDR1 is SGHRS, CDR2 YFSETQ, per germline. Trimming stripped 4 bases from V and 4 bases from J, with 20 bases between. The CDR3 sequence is CASSADPGVLFTEAFF. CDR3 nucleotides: TGCGCCAGCAGCGCGGACCCAGGGGTTTTGTTCACTGAAGCTTTCTTT.

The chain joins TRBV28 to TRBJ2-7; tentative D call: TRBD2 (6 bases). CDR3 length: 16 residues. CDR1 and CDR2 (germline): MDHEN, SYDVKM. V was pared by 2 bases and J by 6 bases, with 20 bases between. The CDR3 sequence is CASSLHGGSARSEQYF. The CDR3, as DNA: TGTGCCAGCAGTTTACACGGAGGGTCGGCTAGGAGCGAGCAGTACTTC.

The CDR3 spells CASSLEAGGGYNEQFF. In DNA form, the CDR3 reads TGTGCCAGCAGTTTAGAAGCGGGAGGGGGCTACAATGAGCAGTTCTTC. The chain couples TRBV27 to TRBJ2-1; the match to TRBD2 covers 10 bases. Germline V gene sequence: CDR1 MNHEY, CDR2 SMNVEV (reference sequence). The V and J ends lost 2 bases and 3 bases, in that order; junction bases with no gene match: 4. CDR3 length: 16 amino acids.

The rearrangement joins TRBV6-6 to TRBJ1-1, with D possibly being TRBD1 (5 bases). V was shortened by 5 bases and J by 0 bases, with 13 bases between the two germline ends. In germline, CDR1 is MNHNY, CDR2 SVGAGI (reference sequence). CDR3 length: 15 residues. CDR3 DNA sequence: TGTGCCAGCAGTCTCCCCAAGGGGATGAACACTGAAGCTTTCTTT. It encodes CASSLPKGMNTEAFF.

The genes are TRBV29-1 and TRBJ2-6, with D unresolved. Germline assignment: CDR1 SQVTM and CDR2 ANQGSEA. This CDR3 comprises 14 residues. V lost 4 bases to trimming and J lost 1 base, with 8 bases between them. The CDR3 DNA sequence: TGCAGCGTTGTGGCAGTTTCTGGGGCCAACGTCCTGACTTTC. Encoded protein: CSVVAVSGANVLTF.

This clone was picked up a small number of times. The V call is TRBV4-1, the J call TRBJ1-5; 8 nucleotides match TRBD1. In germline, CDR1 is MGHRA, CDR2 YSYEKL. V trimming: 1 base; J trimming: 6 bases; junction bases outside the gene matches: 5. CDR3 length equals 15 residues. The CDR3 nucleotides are TGCGCCAGCAGCCAAGTTCCAGGGGGCGTTCAGCCCCAGCATTTT. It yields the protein CASSQVPGGVQPQHF.